This is a list of T cell receptor beta chains from one sample in a study of cytomegalovirus exposure and HLA in healthy donors. Data came from immunoSEQ multiplex PCR; TCRdb stores just in-frame clones and leaves some out. The data contain 250,000 to 350,000 clones, 80% to 90% of them singletons. The source material was PBMCs. Receptors originate from a man aged 40-49 years in good health and CMV-seropositive. CDR3s include the opening cysteine and the closing phenylalanine or tryptophan. A D gene is named only where the DNA matches it firmly. Expanded clones are given a class, and other clones once, few, many or no size at all.

V,D,J,size,CDR3,DNA
TRBV4-3,TRBD2,TRBJ2-7,.,CASSQEAYTSGSSEQYF,TGCGCCAGCAGCCAAGAGGCGTACACTAGCGGGAGTTCCGAGCAGTACTTC
TRBV11-2,.,TRBJ2-4,.,CASTPGAGTWGAKNIQYF,TGTGCCAGCACCCCGGGAGCCGGGACTTGGGGGGCCAAAAACATTCAGTACTTC
TRBV28,.,TRBJ1-2,.,CASSPSGGTNYGYTF,TGTGCCAGCAGTCCGTCGGGGGGTACTAACTATGGCTACACCTTC
TRBV9,TRBD1,TRBJ2-7,.,CASSAPGTGNEQYF,TGTGCCAGCAGCGCTCCCGGGACAGGGAACGAGCAGTACTTC
TRBV10-1,.,TRBJ2-7,.,CASSEGGAPYEQYF,TGCGCCAGCAGTGAAGGAGGGGCACCCTACGAGCAGTACTTC
TRBV18,.,TRBJ1-1,.,CASSPRGDMNTEAFF,TGTGCCAGCTCACCTCGCGGGGATATGAACACTGAAGCTTTCTTT
TRBV9,.,TRBJ2-7,.,CASSVATSYEQYF,TGTGCCAGCAGCGTAGCTACTAGCTACGAGCAGTACTTC
TRBV18,.,TRBJ2-1,.,CASSKPGALDEQFF,TGTGCCAGCTCAAAACCGGGAGCCCTCGATGAGCAGTTCTTC
TRBV18,.,TRBJ2-7,.,CASSPLEGSGYEQYF,TGTGCCAGCTCACCACTGGAGGGAAGCGGGTACGAGCAGTACTTC
TRBV7-9,TRBD2,TRBJ2-7,.,CASSPTFSGRAWYEQYF,TGTGCCAGCAGCCCGACATTTAGCGGGAGGGCCTGGTACGAGCAGTACTTC
TRBV29-1,.,TRBJ2-2,.,CSVDSQGGTGELFF,TGCAGCGTTGACTCTCAGGGTGGTACCGGGGAGCTGTTTTTT
TRBV7-2,TRBD1,TRBJ2-7,.,CASSLRDRGLFYEQYF,TGTGCCAGCAGCCTCCGGGACAGGGGTTTATTCTACGAGCAGTACTTC
TRBV2,TRBD1,TRBJ2-7,.,CASSDPSGGPNSYEQYF,TGTGCCAGCAGTGATCCCTCAGGGGGACCTAACTCCTACGAGCAGTACTTC
TRBV5-1,.,TRBJ1-2,.,CASSLSGGRVRSNYGYTF,TGCGCCAGCAGCTTGTCGGGTGGCAGGGTCCGATCTAACTATGGCTACACCTTC
TRBV15,TRBD2,TRBJ2-5,.,CATSRGTTSRGETQYF,TGTGCCACCAGCAGAGGTACGACTAGCCGTGGGGAGACCCAGTACTTC
TRBV11-2,.,TRBJ1-2,.,CASSLEADYGYTF,TGTGCCAGCAGCTTGGAGGCCGACTATGGCTACACCTTC
TRBV7-2,TRBD2,TRBJ2-1,.,CASSSWTSGYNEQFF,TGTGCCAGCAGCTCATGGACTAGCGGGTACAATGAGCAGTTCTTC
TRBV10-1,TRBD1,TRBJ1-2,.,CASSGDSYYGYTF,TGCGCCAGCAGTGGGGACAGCTACTATGGCTACACCTTC
TRBV19,TRBD2,TRBJ2-7,.,CASSAGTSGRGLFYEQYF,TGTGCCAGTAGTGCCGGGACTAGCGGGAGGGGGCTCTTCTACGAGCAGTACTTC
TRBV19,.,TRBJ1-5,.,CASSLGRVRISNQPQHF,TGTGCCAGTAGTCTAGGTCGGGTCAGAATTAGCAATCAGCCCCAGCATTTT
TRBV2,.,TRBJ2-1,.,CASSPRQGGIWGEQFF,TGTGCCAGCAGTCCCAGGCAGGGCGGTATCTGGGGTGAGCAGTTCTTC
TRBV4-3,TRBD1,TRBJ2-5,once,CASSHELDRGFGETQYF,TGCGCCAGCAGCCACGAGCTGGACAGGGGTTTTGGAGAGACCCAGTACTTC
TRBV2,TRBD2,TRBJ2-3,.,CASSEGSGGSTDTQYF,TGTGCCAGCAGTGAAGGTAGCGGGGGGAGCACAGATACGCAGTATTTT
TRBV7-2,TRBD2,TRBJ2-7,.,CASSLFWAGTSGYEQYF,TGTGCCAGCAGCTTATTCTGGGCCGGGACTAGCGGCTACGAGCAGTACTTC
TRBV2,.,TRBJ1-3,.,CASSDGGNTIYF,TGTGCCAGCAGTGACGGTGGAAACACCATATATTTT
TRBV28,.,TRBJ1-5,once,CASRPGTISNQPQHF,TGTGCCAGCAGACCCGGGACAATTAGCAATCAGCCCCAGCATTTT
TRBV6-1,.,TRBJ2-7,.,CASSEKRAGPYEQYF,TGTGCCAGCAGTGAAAAGAGGGCGGGGCCCTACGAGCAGTACTTC
TRBV11-2,.,TRBJ2-7,.,CASSLASGTYYEQYF,TGTGCCAGCAGCTTAGCGTCCGGGACATACTACGAGCAGTACTTC
TRBV18,TRBD1,TRBJ1-5,.,CASSLGTGGAPNQPQHF,TGTGCCAGCTCACTCGGGACAGGAGGGGCCCCCAATCAGCCCCAGCATTTT
TRBV4-2,TRBD2,TRBJ2-5,.,CASSQDVAGGDQETQYF,TGTGCCAGCAGCCAAGATGTAGCGGGAGGCGACCAGGAGACCCAGTACTTC
TRBV18,.,TRBJ2-5,once,CASSPEGASHETQYF,TGTGCCAGCTCACCGGAGGGGGCCTCCCACGAGACCCAGTACTTC
TRBV27,.,TRBJ2-5,.,CASSSFIGYQETQYF,TGTGCCAGCAGTTCATTCATCGGGTACCAAGAGACCCAGTACTTC
TRBV9,TRBD2,TRBJ2-5,.,CASSPSPGTSGLETQYF,TGTGCCAGCAGCCCTAGTCCCGGGACTAGCGGCTTAGAGACCCAGTACTTC
TRBV5-8,.,TRBJ1-3,.,CASSPGQTGNTIYF,TGTGCCAGCAGCCCCGGACAGACTGGAAACACCATATATTTT
TRBV30,TRBD1,TRBJ2-1,.,CACPGQGSYNEQFF,TGTGCCTGCCCCGGACAGGGCTCCTACAATGAGCAGTTCTTC
TRBV28,.,TRBJ2-1,.,CASSSFVSGTSYNEQFF,TGTGCCAGCAGTTCCTTTGTCAGCGGAACTTCCTACAATGAGCAGTTCTTC
TRBV6-5,.,TRBJ1-4,few,CASSYSARDNEKLFF,TGTGCCAGCAGTTACTCGGCCAGGGATAATGAAAAACTGTTTTTT
TRBV6-6,.,TRBJ1-5,.,CASTYPSRRNQPQHF,TGTGCCAGCACCTACCCAAGCCGCCGCAATCAGCCCCAGCATTTT
TRBV30,.,TRBJ2-1,.,CAWEGIGRYNEQFF,TGTGCCTGGGAGGGTATAGGCCGATACAATGAGCAGTTCTTC
TRBV11-2,.,TRBJ1-4,.,CASSPEWRDEKLFF,TGTGCCAGCAGCCCCGAATGGCGGGATGAAAAACTGTTTTTT
TRBV5-6,.,TRBJ1-2,few,CASSLVNSNYGYTF,TGTGCCAGCAGCTTGGTGAACAGCAACTATGGCTACACCTTC
TRBV5-6,TRBD1,TRBJ1-1,.,CASSLRQGIEAFF,TGTGCCAGCAGCTTACGACAGGGGATTGAAGCTTTCTTT
TRBV5-1,TRBD2,TRBJ2-1,.,CASSMTSGTYNEQFF,TGCGCCAGCAGCATGACTAGCGGGACATACAATGAGCAGTTCTTC
TRBV4-1,TRBD2,TRBJ2-7,.,CASSHSGDLSEQYF,TGCGCCAGCAGCCATAGCGGGGACCTCTCCGAGCAGTACTTC
TRBV2,TRBD1,TRBJ1-2,.,CASRKIDRGPYYGYTF,TGTGCCAGCAGGAAAATTGACAGGGGCCCCTACTATGGCTACACCTTC
TRBV6-5,TRBD1,TRBJ1-2,once,CASSRGQGYYGYTF,TGTGCCAGCAGTCGAGGACAGGGGTACTATGGCTACACCTTC
TRBV4-1,TRBD2,TRBJ2-1,.,CASSTLLAGGGNEQFF,TGCGCCAGCAGCACCCTACTAGCGGGAGGCGGAAATGAGCAGTTCTTC
TRBV5-1,TRBD1,TRBJ2-5,.,CASSYDRVQETQYF,TGCGCCAGCAGCTACGACAGGGTCCAAGAGACCCAGTACTTC
TRBV6-1,TRBD1,TRBJ1-3,.,CASSAGTGASGNTIYF,TGTGCCAGCAGTGCCGGGACAGGGGCCTCTGGAAACACCATATATTTT
TRBV28,TRBD1,TRBJ2-2,.,CASVQGVAGELFF,TGTGCCAGCGTACAGGGGGTGGCCGGGGAGCTGTTTTTT
TRBV7-2,TRBD2,TRBJ2-7,.,CASSLGPAGGTAYEQYF,TGTGCCAGCAGCTTAGGTCCTGCGGGAGGGACCGCGTACGAGCAGTACTTC
TRBV4-1,TRBD1,TRBJ1-1,.,CASSLGTGGAVAFF,TGCGCCAGCAGTTTGGGGACAGGGGGCGCGGTGGCTTTCTTT
TRBV18,TRBD2,TRBJ2-2,.,CASSRTSGNTGELFF,TGTGCCAGCTCAAGGACTAGCGGGAACACCGGGGAGCTGTTTTTT